The 7 T cell receptor beta chains reported below all come from one sample, sequenced in a study of blood T cells in healthy people across ages. A J-beta primer mix and a sample-barcoded 5' primer were used in a second PCR of about 6 to 12 cycles. TCRdb recomputed calls from the 5' RACE reads with MiXCR, one row per CDR3 protein. The top ten clones hold about 10% of a sample with 900,000 to 950,000 distinct CDR3 sequences, roughly 29% of them seen once. Separately, the same data were catalogued under a study of T cells of mothers and their children.

The specimen sequenced was blood. These receptors originate from a woman aged 40 to 50 in good health.

The CDR3 DNA reads TGTGCCAGCAGCTTGGGGGACAGGGGCCGCGGGGCGACCCAGTACTTC. This encodes CASSLGDRGRGATQYF. The chain couples TRBV5-4 to TRBJ2-5; 10 bases align to TRBD1. This CDR3 has 16 residues. Per germline, CDR1 SGHNT and CDR2 YYREEE (reference sequence). The V segment lost 0 bases and the J segment 7 bases; nucleotides outside the gene matches: 9.

This clonotype was observed a handful of times. The CDR3 is CSVQSWSLAGVLTDTQYF. The CDR3 DNA reads TGCAGCGTTCAGAGCTGGAGTCTAGCGGGAGTTCTCACAGATACGCAGTATTTT. The rearrangement links TRBV29-1 to TRBJ2-3, with 10 bases lining up with TRBD2. The germline V gene has CDR1 SQVTM and CDR2 ANQGSEA. The J segment lost 2 bases and the V segment lost 5 bases, leaving 16 bases of the junction unmatched. CDR3 size: 18 residues.

CDR3 residues: CSVEESDSGNTIYF. The CDR3 bases are TGCAGCGTTGAAGAGTCTGACTCTGGAAACACCATATATTTT. The rearrangement joins TRBV29-1 to TRBJ1-3, with D unclear. Trimming cost V 0 bases and J 0 bases, with 6 bases left between them. The CDR3 is made up of 14 amino acids. Per the germline V gene, CDR1 is SQVTM and CDR2 is ANQGSEA.

This clonotype turned up a few times. The chain is built from TRBV4-3 and TRBJ1-4; D is ambiguous. The length of the CDR3 is 14 residues. The V end was cut by 1 base, the J end by 4 bases, with 7 bases between. Germline V gene lookup returns CDR1 LGHNA and CDR2 YSLEER. In DNA, the CDR3 is TGCGCCAGCAGCCAAGGGATGGGTAATGAAAAACTGTTTTTT. Its protein product is CASSQGMGNEKLFF.

The V gene is TRBV5-6, the J gene TRBJ1-5; D not certain. Germline loops: CDR1 SGHDT, CDR2 YYEEEE. This CDR3 has 14 amino acids. V lost 0 bases and J lost 5, with 9 bases in between. CDR3 nucleotides: TGTGCCAGCAGCTTGGGAATCGCGGATCAGCCCCAGCATTTT. As protein: CASSLGIADQPQHF.

This chain connects TRBV27 to TRBJ1-2; tentative D call: TRBD1 (6 bases). The CDR3 totals 14 residues. Germline CDR1 is MNHEY and CDR2 is SMNVEV (reference sequence). Trimming cost V 6 bases and J 2 bases, with 13 bases left between them. CDR3 amino acids: CASRVTGPNYGYTF. DNA for the CDR3: TGTGCCAGCAGAGTGACAGGACCGAACTATGGCTACACCTTC.

Concerning this clonotype: A read error may be the cause here, since a much bigger clone is one base away. The CDR3 does not close with the conserved phenylalanine or tryptophan, likely indicating a read error. The chain uses TRBV24-1 and TRBJ2-1, with 11 bases identical to TRBD2. V trimming: 4 bases; J trimming: 10 bases; junction bases outside the gene matches: 11. This CDR3 comprises 16 residues. The V gene's germline CDR1 is KGHDR and CDR2 SFDVKD. The CDR3 reads CATSEDQTSGAVEQFL. The CDR3 DNA sequence: TGTGCCACCAGTGAAGACCAGACTAGCGGGGCGGTGGAGCAGTTCTTA.